This T cell receptor (beta chain) was found in a study of blood T cells in healthy people across ages (dated by TCRdb to 2015 to 2017). For the wider study: Template switching captured roughly one uniquely barcoded TCR beta cDNA molecule per two T cells in model experiments. Using deep sequencing normalized with unique cDNA molecular identifiers, the study measured how TCR beta repertoire diversity changes with age. The donors were divided into four age groups: young (average around 15 years), middle-aged (over 35), aged (approximately 62) and long-lived (82). The study analyzed two additional independent replicas of 1 million unique cDNA reads from the same blood draw for two donors, one aged 18 to 29 and one aged 80 or older. To avoid experimental bias, donors of different ages were distributed randomly across sequencing lanes.

Library method: 5' RACE. The sequencer was an Illumina HiSeq 2500. A second PCR of 7 to 11 cycles was run with a J-beta primer mix and a sample-barcoded 5' primer. Each TCR beta cDNA molecule received a unique molecular identifier from a template-switch 5' adaptor carrying 12 random nucleotides. Each sample yielded at least 2.5 million CDR3-containing paired-end reads. The Mint cDNA synthesis kit, primed by a TRBC-specific oligonucleotide, was used to synthesize first-strand cDNA from all RNA. Following uracil-DNA glycosylase treatment, all cDNA underwent a first 18-cycle PCR with the universal primers M1SS and BC2_uni_R. The study's own analysis went as follows. Normalization of each sample was performed by random selection of 1 million high-quality reads, each carrying a distinct molecular identifier. Instead of being binned into consensus sequences, reads that shared molecular identifiers were thrown out. MiTCR, set to a Q25 quality threshold and the strictest error-elimination algorithm, was used for CDR3 identification, clonotype clustering and error correction. A nonparametric unseen species model using Euler transformation provided a lower-bound estimate of total TCR beta diversity. TCRdb itself trimmed the public reads at Q25 with fastp, ran MiXCR and retained productive beta chains. Rows matching on CDR3 protein sequence are summarized as one entry with the most common DNA and genes. TCRdb, rather than the study authors, made the V and J calls. In all, the sample holds approximately 800,000 distinct CDR3 sequences, and about 53% of those were seen once. Approximately 40% of the sample is in the top ten clones.

Study-level results and caveats: As age increased, observed TCR beta diversity per million T cells dropped in a roughly linear way, and a significant reduction was already evident by age 40. Compared with the aged group, more naive CD4+ T cells, fewer expanded clones and increased TCR diversity were shown by the long-lived group, suggesting age selection. Estimates of total diversity based on one million sequenced T cells were considered lower bounds and underestimates. Because the CMV infection status of the donors was unknown, age-related changes in expanded clonotypes may potentially have been confounded. There was a strong correlation between observed TCR beta diversity and the percentage of naive T cells measured by flow cytometry. Bulk unsorted PBMC profiling prevented conclusive comparison of naive and antigen-experienced compartments.

Comments on this clonotype: What antigen it recognizes has not been identified. No base qualities exist here, and no much larger clone lies one base off it.

The CDR3 contains 12 residues, cysteine and phenylalanine counted. Only the CDR3 portion is preserved as DNA: 36 bases, with reading frame beginning at the first base. The CDR1 and CDR2 encoded by the germline V gene (reference sequence) are LGHDT and YNNKEL. V lost 3 bases and J lost 9 bases; the stretch between them is 10 bases long. Systemically healthy Caucasian individuals from Russia, approximately 39 in total and aged roughly 6 to 95 years, were included as donors. Each donor gave approximately 9.3 milliliters of peripheral blood, collected into EDTA-treated Vacutainer tubes. Ficoll-Paque density-gradient centrifugation was used to isolate PBMCs, with at least 6.5 million obtained per sample. Trizol reagent was used to extract total RNA from PBMCs, with at least 6 micrograms per sample. For every donor, flow cytometry on a PBMC aliquot measured the percentage of naive CD45RAhigh/CD27high T cells.

The V and J genes are TRBV3-1 and TRBJ2-3; the best D guess is TRBD2, with 6 bases matching. This sequence originates from a man at least 80 years old in good health. The sequenced material came from blood. At the DNA level, the sequence is TGTGCCAGCAGCCATGGAGGAGGGACGCAGTATTTT. This gives the protein CASSHGGGTQYF.